These T cell receptor beta chains were read from a single sample in a study of CD8 T cells in Susac syndrome. MiXCR was run by TCRdb on the immunoSEQ multiplex PCR reads, yielding one entry per CDR3 protein. The profile shows about 120,000 distinct CDR3 sequences, 94% of them singletons. Sequencing used CD4+ T cells from PBMCs. These receptors were taken from a human donor in good health. Each CDR3 is given without its conserved first and last residue. The D gene is left open where the match is weak.

TRBV18	TRBJ2-7	-	11	ASSTGGPYEQY
TRBV20-1	TRBJ2-5	-	10	SADRTGETQY
TRBV12-3/TRBV12-4	TRBJ2-2	-	13	ASRWTGRDSGELF
TRBV4-3	TRBJ2-7	TRBD2	14	ASSQVLASGTYEQY
TRBV12-3/TRBV12-4	TRBJ2-1	-	12	ASSLGTLYNEQF
TRBV5-6	TRBJ2-3	TRBD2	14	ASSLVAGVVPDTQY
TRBV9	TRBJ1-6	-	14	ASSVEGVLYNSPLH
TRBV6-5	TRBJ2-7	-	13	ASSPIESASYEQY
TRBV5-1	TRBJ2-2	TRBD1	14	ASSPGQGSNTGELF
TRBV28	TRBJ2-3	-	10	ASSMAGDTQY
TRBV9	TRBJ2-3	-	14	ASSVWSGPSTDTQY
TRBV7-2	TRBJ1-2	TRBD1	15	ASSLAYLGTGPWGYT
TRBV7-9	TRBJ1-6	-	15	ASSSPLRGNYNSPLH
TRBV4-1	TRBJ2-5	-	12	ASSQELAQETQY
TRBV19	TRBJ1-6	TRBD1	12	ASSTTGGSSPLH
TRBV7-3	TRBJ2-2	TRBD2	14	ASSPRTSLYPGELF
TRBV12-3/TRBV12-4	TRBJ2-5	TRBD2	12	ASSRLADQETQY
TRBV2	TRBJ1-1	TRBD1	11	ASMGTGVTEAF
TRBV5-1	TRBJ2-5	-	12	ASSGTVTQETQY
TRBV5-1	TRBJ2-5	-	9	ASSGQETQY
TRBV19	TRBJ2-7	TRBD1	11	ASSIPGQREQY
TRBV20-1	TRBJ2-7	TRBD2	13	SAGGSSGRVYEQY
TRBV10-3	TRBJ2-7	-	12	AISNGQLEHEQY
TRBV6-1	TRBJ2-1	TRBD1	13	ASSRPGQGAYEQF
TRBV2	TRBJ2-1	-	12	ASSRLAHYNEQF
TRBV15	TRBJ2-3	-	14	ATSRDPPLRRGTQY
TRBV3-1	TRBJ2-7	TRBD2	13	ASQFSSGSPYEQY